These 14 T cell receptor beta chains were all obtained from the same sample, sequenced in a study of siplizumab effects on memory and regulatory T cells. TCRdb's table, derived via immunoSEQ multiplex PCR, lists solely in-frame clones and lacks some. This table holds more than 95,000 clones, roughly 94% found once. Sequenced material: non-Treg CD4+ T cells sorted from blood. The origin of the receptors is a human donor in good health.

This chain connects TRBV30 to TRBJ1-3; no clear D. This CDR3 is 14 amino acids long. Germline V lookup: CDR1 GTSNPN, CDR2 SVGIG (reference sequence). Trimming removed 4 bases from V and 0 bases from J, with 10 bases in between. The CDR3 region has the DNA TGTGCCTGGAACCTTCTTACCTCTGGAAACACCATATATTTT. It codes for CAWNLLTSGNTIYF.

The chain recombines TRBV4-1 with TRBJ1-3, with 7 bases that match TRBD1. The V gene's germline CDR1 is MGHRA and CDR2 YSYEKL. The CDR3 spans 15 residues. Trimming cost V 3 bases and J 4 bases; bases outside gene matches: 6. Written as DNA, the CDR3 is TGCGCCAGCAGCCAGACAGGGTCTAGGGGAAACACCATATATTTT. It codes for CASSQTGSRGNTIYF.

The rearrangement joins TRBV6-5 to TRBJ2-1; TRBD2 matches at 9 bases. The germline V gene has CDR1 MNHEY and CDR2 SVGAGI. The length of the CDR3 is 15 residues. The V and J ends lost 4 bases and 6 bases, in that order; junction bases with no gene match: 7. CDR3 sequence: CASSLRLAAFNEQFF. CDR3 DNA: TGTGCCAGCAGTTTAAGACTAGCGGCCTTCAATGAGCAGTTCTTC.

The chain is built from TRBV6-5 and TRBJ1-2, with unresolved D. V was trimmed by 2 bases and J by 1 base, leaving 11 bases between them. The CDR3 consists of 15 residues. Looked up from germline, CDR1 is MNHEY and CDR2 is SVGAGI. DNA for the CDR3: TGTGCCAGCAGTTACCAACAAGGAAATAACTATGGCTACACCTTC. Encoded protein: CASSYQQGNNYGYTF.

The genes are TRBV5-4 and TRBJ1-4; D is unresolved. V shed 0 bases and J shed 0 bases, with 6 bases lying between them. CDR1 is SGHNT and CDR2 is YYREEE in the germline V gene (reference sequence). This CDR3 region has 15 residues. CDR3 amino acids: CASSLGATTNEKLFF. CDR3 nucleotide sequence: TGTGCCAGCAGCTTGGGGGCGACAACTAATGAAAAACTGTTTTTT.

This chain joins TRBV11-2 and TRBJ1-2, with a possible D match to TRBD1 (5 bases). V dropped 1 base and J dropped 4 bases, with 7 bases sitting between them. The germline V gene encodes CDR1 SGHAT and CDR2 FQNNGV. This CDR3 contains 13 residues. CDR3 in DNA: TGTGCCAGCAGCTTAGGACAGTCCTATGGCTACACCTTC. Residues: CASSLGQSYGYTF.

The rearrangement uses TRBV12-5 and TRBJ2-3, with 8 bases lining up with TRBD2. Trimming at V came to 3 bases and at J to 1 base, leaving 15 bases not matched to a gene. CDR1 and CDR2 (germline): LGHNT, FRNRAP. The CDR3 spans 19 residues. The CDR3 bases are TGTGCTAGTGGTTTCAGACCCCTCCTGAAAGCGGGAGGCACAGATACGCAGTATTTT. Translating gives CASGFRPLLKAGGTDTQYF.

Written as DNA, the CDR3 is TGTGCCAGCAGCTCCAACCGGATAGTTCCGGGACGGGAGCAGTACTTC. Its protein product is CASSSNRIVPGREQYF. J is TRBJ2-7 and V is TRBV11-2; the D call may be TRBD1 or TRBD2 (5 bases each). CDR3 length: 16 amino acids. The germline V gene has CDR1 SGHAT and CDR2 FQNNGV. Trimming shortened V by 4 bases and J by 7 bases, and 23 bases separated the two germline ends. The entire variable domain, with the rest obtained from reference TRBV11-2 and TRBJ2-7, is as follows: EAGVAQSPRYKIIEKRQSVAFWCNPISGHATLYWYQQILGQGPKLLIQFQNNGVVDDSQLPKDRFSAERLKGVDSTLKIQPAKLEDSAVYLCASSSNRIVPGREQYFGPGTRLTVT.

The chain recombines TRBV11-2 with TRBJ2-6; D tentatively reads TRBD1 or TRBD2 (5 bases each). V lost 2 bases and J lost 0, with 8 bases in between. This CDR3 is built from 16 residues. The germline gives CDR1 SGHAT, CDR2 FQNNGV. The CDR3 nucleotides read TGTGCCAGCAGCTTAACTGGGGGCTCTGGGGCCAACGTCCTGACTTTC. Its translation: CASSLTGGSGANVLTF. The whole variable domain, filled in from reference TRBV11-2 and TRBJ2-6, reads EAGVAQSPRYKIIEKRQSVAFWCNPISGHATLYWYQQILGQGPKLLIQFQNNGVVDDSQLPKDRFSAERLKGVDSTLKIQPAKLEDSAVYLCASSLTGGSGANVLTFGAGSRLTVL.

The chain recombines TRBV7-7 with TRBJ2-7, with a possible D match to TRBD1 (5 bases). CDR3 length equals 15 residues. Trimming stripped 3 bases from V and 4 bases from J, with 16 bases between. The germline gives CDR1 SSHAT, CDR2 FNYEAQ (reference sequence). This chain's CDR3 is CASSLRQGKVYEQYF. In DNA, the CDR3 is TGTGCCAGCAGCTTGCGTCAGGGAAAAGTTTACGAGCAGTACTTC. The whole variable domain, remainder taken from reference TRBV7-7 and TRBJ2-7, is GAGVSQSPRYKVTKRGQDVTLRCDPISSHATLYWYQQALGQGPEFLTYFNYEAQPDKSGLPSDRFSAERPEGSISTLTIQRTEQRDSAMYRCASSLRQGKVYEQYFGPGTRLTVT.

J is TRBJ1-2 and V is TRBV7-9; 8 nucleotides line up with TRBD1. V shed 8 bases, J shed 3 bases, and the junction held 8 bases outside the gene matches. Germline-derived CDR1 and CDR2 are SEHNR and FQNEAQ (reference sequence). The CDR3 totals 14 residues. The CDR3 sequence: CASGDRGGDYGYTF. CDR3 sequence (DNA): TGTGCCAGCGGAGACAGGGGAGGCGACTATGGCTACACCTTC.

The chain carries TRBV29-1 and TRBJ1-1, with 7 bases lining up with TRBD1. The CDR3 sequence is 11 residues long. The junction had 3 bases not matched to a gene; V was cut back by 6 bases and J by 5 bases. In germline, CDR1 is SQVTM, CDR2 ANQGSEA. This CDR3 is CSVHRGTEAFF. CDR3 DNA sequence: TGCAGCGTCCACAGGGGTACTGAAGCTTTCTTT.

A single count supports this clone. The chain joins TRBV7-8 to TRBJ2-1; D is ambiguous. Trimming cost V 8 bases and J 14 bases, with 19 bases left between them. The CDR3 loop spans 12 amino acids. Germline-derived CDR1 and CDR2 are SGHVS and FQNEAQ. The DNA for the CDR3 is TGTGCCAGCGTACAAATTCCCGGCAAGGAGTTCTTC. Its translation is CASVQIPGKEFF.

This rearrangement joins TRBV9 to TRBJ2-7; the D gene is possibly TRBD2 (5 bases). Trimming left V 0 bases short and J 6 bases short, with 10 bases between. The CDR3 is 13 amino acids. Per germline, CDR1 SGDLS and CDR2 YYNGEE. DNA of the CDR3: TGTGCCAGCAGCGTAGCTCTAGAGGGCGAGCAGTACTTC. It encodes CASSVALEGEQYF.